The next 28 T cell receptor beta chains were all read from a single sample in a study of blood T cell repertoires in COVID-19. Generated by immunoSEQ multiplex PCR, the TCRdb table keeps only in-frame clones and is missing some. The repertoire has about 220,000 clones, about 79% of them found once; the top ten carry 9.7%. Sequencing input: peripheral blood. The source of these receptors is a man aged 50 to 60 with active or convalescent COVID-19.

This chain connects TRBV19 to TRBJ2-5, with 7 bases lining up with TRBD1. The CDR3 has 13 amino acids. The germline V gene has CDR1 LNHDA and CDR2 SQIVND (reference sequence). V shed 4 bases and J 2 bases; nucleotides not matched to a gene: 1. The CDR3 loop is CASSRGQQETQYF. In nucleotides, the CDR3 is TGTGCCAGTAGTAGGGGACAGCAAGAGACCCAGTACTTC.

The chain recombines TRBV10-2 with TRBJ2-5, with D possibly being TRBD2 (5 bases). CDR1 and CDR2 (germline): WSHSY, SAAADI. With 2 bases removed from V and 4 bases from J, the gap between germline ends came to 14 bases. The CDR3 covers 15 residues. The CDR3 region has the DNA TGCGCCAGCAGTGAGGCGGGCCTTATCGGAGAGACCCAGTACTTC. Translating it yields CASSEAGLIGETQYF.

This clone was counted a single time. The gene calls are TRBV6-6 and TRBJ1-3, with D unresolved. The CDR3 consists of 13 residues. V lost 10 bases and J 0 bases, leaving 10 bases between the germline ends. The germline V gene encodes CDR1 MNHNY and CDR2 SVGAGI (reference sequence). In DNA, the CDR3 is TGTGCCACCTCGAGCCTCTCTGGAAACACCATATATTTT. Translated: CATSSLSGNTIYF.

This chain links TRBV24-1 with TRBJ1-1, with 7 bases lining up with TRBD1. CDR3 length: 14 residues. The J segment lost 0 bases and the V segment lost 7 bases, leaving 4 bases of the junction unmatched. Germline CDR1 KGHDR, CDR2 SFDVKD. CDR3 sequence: CATRSTGMNTEAFF. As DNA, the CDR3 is TGTGCCACCAGGTCGACAGGGATGAACACTGAAGCTTTCTTT.

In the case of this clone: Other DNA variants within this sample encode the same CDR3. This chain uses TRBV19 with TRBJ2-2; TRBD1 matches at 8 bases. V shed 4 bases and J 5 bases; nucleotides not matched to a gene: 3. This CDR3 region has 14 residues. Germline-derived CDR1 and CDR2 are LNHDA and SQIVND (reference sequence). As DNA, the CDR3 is TGTGCCAGTAGTACAGGGGGCTATACCGGGGAGCTGTTTTTT. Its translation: CASSTGGYTGELFF.

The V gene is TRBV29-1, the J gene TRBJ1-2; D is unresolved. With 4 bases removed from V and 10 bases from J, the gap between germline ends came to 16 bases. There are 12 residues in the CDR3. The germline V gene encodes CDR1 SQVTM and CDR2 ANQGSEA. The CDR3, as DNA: TGCAGCGTTGGGGGTTCCCCGGGGATCTACACCTTC. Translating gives CSVGGSPGIYTF.

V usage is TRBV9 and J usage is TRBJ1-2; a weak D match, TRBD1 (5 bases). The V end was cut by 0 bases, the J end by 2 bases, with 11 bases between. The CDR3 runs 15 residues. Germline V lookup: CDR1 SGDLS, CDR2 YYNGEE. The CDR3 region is CASSVDGGGNYGYTF. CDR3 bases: TGTGCCAGCAGCGTAGATGGGGGAGGAAACTATGGCTACACCTTC.

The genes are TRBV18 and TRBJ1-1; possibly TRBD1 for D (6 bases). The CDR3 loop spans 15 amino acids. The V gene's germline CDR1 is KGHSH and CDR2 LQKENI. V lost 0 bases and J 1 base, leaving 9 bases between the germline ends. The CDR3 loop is CASSPPRTENTEAFF. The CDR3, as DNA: TGTGCCAGCTCACCACCGCGGACAGAGAACACTGAAGCTTTCTTT. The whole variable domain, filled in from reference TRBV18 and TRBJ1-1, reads NAGVMQNPRHLVRRRGQEARLRCSPMKGHSHVYWYRQLPEEGLKFMVYLQKENIIDESGMPKERFSAEFPKEGPSILRIQQVVRGDSAAYFCASSPPRTENTEAFFGQGTRLTVV.

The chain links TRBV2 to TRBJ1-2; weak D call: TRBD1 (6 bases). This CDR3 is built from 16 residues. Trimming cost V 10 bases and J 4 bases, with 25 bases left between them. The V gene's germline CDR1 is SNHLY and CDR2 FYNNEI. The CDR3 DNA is TGTGCCAACGAGAATAAACGGACAGCGAGGGGCTATGGCTACACCTTC. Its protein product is CANENKRTARGYGYTF. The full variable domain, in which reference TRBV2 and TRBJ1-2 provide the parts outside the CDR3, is EPEVTQTPSHQVTQMGQEVILRCVPISNHLYFYWYRQILGQKVEFLVSFYNNEISEKSEIFDDQFSVERPDGSNFTLKIRSTKLEDSAMYFCANENKRTARGYGYTFGSGTRLTVV.

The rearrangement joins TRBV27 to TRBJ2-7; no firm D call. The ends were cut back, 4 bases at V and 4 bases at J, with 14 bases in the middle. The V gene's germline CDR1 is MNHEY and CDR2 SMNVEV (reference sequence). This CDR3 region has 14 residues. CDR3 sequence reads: CASSSNSGSYEQYF. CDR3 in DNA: TGTGCCAGCAGTTCAAACAGTGGAAGTTACGAGCAGTACTTC.

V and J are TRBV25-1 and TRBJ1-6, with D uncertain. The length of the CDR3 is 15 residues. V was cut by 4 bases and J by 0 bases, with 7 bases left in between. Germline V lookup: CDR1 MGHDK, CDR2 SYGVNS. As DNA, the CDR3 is TGTGCCAGCAGTGCCTCTAACTCCTATAATTCACCCCTCCACTTT. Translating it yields CASSASNSYNSPLHF.

CDR3 bases: TGCGCCAGCAGCCAGATCACGGCAGGGGGCTTACAAGAGACCCAGTACTTC. Residues: CASSQITAGGLQETQYF. The V call is TRBV4-3, the J call TRBJ2-5; 8 positions match TRBD1. The V and J ends lost 3 bases and 2 bases, in that order; junction bases with no gene match: 11. The length of the CDR3 is 17 residues. Germline values: CDR1 LGHNA, CDR2 YSLEER.

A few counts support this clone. The CDR3 bases are TGTGCCAGCAGTGACCACAGTACATATAATTCACCCCTCCACTTT. This encodes CASSDHSTYNSPLHF. The J gene is TRBJ1-6, the V gene TRBV2; no reliable D call. The CDR3 extends over 15 amino acids. From germline, CDR1 is SNHLY and CDR2 FYNNEI. Deletions cut 3 bases from V and 4 bases from J, with 10 bases between.

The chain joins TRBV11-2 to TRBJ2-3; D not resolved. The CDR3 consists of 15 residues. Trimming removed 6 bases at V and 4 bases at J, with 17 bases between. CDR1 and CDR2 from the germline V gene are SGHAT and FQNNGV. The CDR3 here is CASRVPYGPPDTQYF. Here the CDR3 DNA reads TGTGCCAGCAGGGTACCCTATGGGCCCCCAGATACGCAGTATTTT.

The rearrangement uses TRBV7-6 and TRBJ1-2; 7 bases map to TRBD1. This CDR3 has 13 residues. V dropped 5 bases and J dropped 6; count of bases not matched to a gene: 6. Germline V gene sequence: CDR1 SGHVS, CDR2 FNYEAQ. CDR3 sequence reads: CASSPDREHGYTF. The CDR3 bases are TGTGCCAGCAGCCCCGACAGGGAACATGGCTACACCTTC.

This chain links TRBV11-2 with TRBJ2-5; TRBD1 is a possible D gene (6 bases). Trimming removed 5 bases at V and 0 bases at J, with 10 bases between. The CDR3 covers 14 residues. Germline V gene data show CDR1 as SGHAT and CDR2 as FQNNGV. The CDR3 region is CASSRWDNQETQYF. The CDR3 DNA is TGTGCCAGCAGCCGCTGGGACAACCAAGAGACCCAGTACTTC.

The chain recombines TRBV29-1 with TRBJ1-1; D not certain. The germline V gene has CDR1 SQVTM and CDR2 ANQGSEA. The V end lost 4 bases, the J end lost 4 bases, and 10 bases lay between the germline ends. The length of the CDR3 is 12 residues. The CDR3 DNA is TGCAGCGTTGGGACTTTTACCACTGAAGCTTTCTTT. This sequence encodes CSVGTFTTEAFF.

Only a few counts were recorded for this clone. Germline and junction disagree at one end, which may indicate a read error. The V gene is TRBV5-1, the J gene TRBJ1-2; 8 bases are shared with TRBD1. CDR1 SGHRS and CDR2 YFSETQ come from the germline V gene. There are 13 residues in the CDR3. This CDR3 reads CASSLGPGGAGHF. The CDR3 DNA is TGCGCCAGCAGCTTAGGCCCAGGGGGCGCAGGGCACTTC.

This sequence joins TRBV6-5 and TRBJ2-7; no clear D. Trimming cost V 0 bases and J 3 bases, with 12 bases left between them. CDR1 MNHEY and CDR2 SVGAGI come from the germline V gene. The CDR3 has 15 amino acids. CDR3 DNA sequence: TGTGCCAGCAGTTACTCGAAAGGCTCGGGCTACGAGCAGTACTTC. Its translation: CASSYSKGSGYEQYF.

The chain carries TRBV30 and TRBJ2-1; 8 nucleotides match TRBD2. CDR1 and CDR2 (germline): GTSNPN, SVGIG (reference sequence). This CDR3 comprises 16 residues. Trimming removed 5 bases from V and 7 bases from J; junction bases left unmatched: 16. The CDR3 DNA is TGTGCCTGGGCCTCCGGGGGGGGCGGCCAGAGGAATGAGCAGTTCTTC. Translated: CAWASGGGGQRNEQFF.

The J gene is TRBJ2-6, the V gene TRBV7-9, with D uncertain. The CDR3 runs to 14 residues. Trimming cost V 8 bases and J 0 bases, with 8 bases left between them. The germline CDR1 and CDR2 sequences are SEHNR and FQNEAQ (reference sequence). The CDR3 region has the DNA TGTGCCAGCGAAGAAGCCTCTGGGGCCAACGTCCTGACTTTC. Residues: CASEEASGANVLTF.

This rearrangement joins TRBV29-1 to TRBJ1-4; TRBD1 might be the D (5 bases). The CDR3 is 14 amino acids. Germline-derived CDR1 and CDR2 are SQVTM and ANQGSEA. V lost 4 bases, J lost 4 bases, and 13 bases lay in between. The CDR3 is CSVGDLRFNEKLFF. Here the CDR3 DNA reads TGCAGCGTTGGGGACTTGAGATTTAATGAAAAACTGTTTTTT. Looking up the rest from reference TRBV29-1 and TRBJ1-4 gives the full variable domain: SAVISQKPSRDICQRGTSLTIQCQVDSQVTMMFWYRQQPGQSLTLIATANQGSEATYESGFVIDKFPISRPNLTFSTLTVSNMSPEDSSIYLCSVGDLRFNEKLFFGSGTQLSVL.

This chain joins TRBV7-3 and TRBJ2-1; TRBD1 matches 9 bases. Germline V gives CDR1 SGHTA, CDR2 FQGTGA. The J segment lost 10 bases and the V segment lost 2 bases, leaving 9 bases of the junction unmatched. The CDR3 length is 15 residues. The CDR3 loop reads CASSLVPGQGKEQFF. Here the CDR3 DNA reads TGTGCCAGCAGCTTAGTCCCGGGACAGGGTAAGGAGCAGTTCTTC.

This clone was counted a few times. CDR3 nucleotides: TGCGCCAGCAGCATGACAGTGCCCTCTAACTATGGCTACACCTTC. Protein sequence: CASSMTVPSNYGYTF. The genes are TRBV5-1 and TRBJ1-2, with D possibly TRBD1 on 5 matching bases. Germline CDR1 and CDR2: SGHRS and YFSETQ. The CDR3 extends over 15 amino acids. Trimming stripped 4 bases from V and 0 bases from J, with 13 bases between.

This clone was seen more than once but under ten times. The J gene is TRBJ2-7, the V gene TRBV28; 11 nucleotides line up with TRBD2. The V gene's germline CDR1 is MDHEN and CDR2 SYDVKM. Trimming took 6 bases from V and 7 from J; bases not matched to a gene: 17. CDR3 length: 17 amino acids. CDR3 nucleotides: TGTGCCAGCAGCTCGCCCCCCGGGTCTAGCGGGAGGTTGGAGCAGTACTTC. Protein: CASSSPPGSSGRLEQYF.

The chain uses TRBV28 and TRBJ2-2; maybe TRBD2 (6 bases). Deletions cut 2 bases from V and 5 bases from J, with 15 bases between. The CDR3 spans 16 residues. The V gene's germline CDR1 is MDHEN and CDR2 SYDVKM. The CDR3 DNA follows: TGTGCCAGCAGTTTAGGTCGGGAGCGATGGACCGGGGAGCTGTTTTTT. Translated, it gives CASSLGRERWTGELFF.

CDR3 sequence reads: CASREGKPPGNTEAFF. In DNA, the CDR3 is TGTGCCAGCAGGGAGGGAAAGCCTCCAGGGAACACTGAAGCTTTCTTT. The rearrangement links TRBV27 to TRBJ1-1; no definite D call. Germline lookup yields CDR1 MNHEY and CDR2 SMNVEV (reference sequence). The CDR3 is 16 residues long. Trimming took off 6 bases at V and 1 base at J, with 18 bases between the two ends.

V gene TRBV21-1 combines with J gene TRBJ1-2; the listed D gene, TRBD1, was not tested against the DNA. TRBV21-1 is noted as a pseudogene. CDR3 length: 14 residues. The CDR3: CASSKEAGKDGYTF. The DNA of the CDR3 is TGTGCCAGCAGCAAAGAGGCAGGGAAAGATGGCTACACCTTC.